This T cell receptor beta chain appears in the sequencing data of a study of blood T cell repertoires in COVID-19. Study context: Acute and convalescent COVID-19 samples came from the United States, Italy and Spain. T cells, B-cell-depleted T cells, or PBMCs supplied cDNA or gDNA.

CDR1 is LNHNV, CDR2 YYDKDF, per germline (reference sequence). The CDR3 runs to 16 residues. The V gene lost 0 bases and the J gene lost 8 bases, with 14 bases spanning the gap. TCRdb's table, derived via immunoSEQ multiplex PCR, lists solely in-frame clones and lacks some. The sample contains 310,000 or so clones, roughly nine tenths of which appear only once. This clone was counted only a few times. This clonotype originated in a man younger than 30 who had recovered from COVID-19. The chain employs TRBV15 and TRBJ1-6, with D perhaps matching TRBD1 (6 bases). Sequenced material: peripheral blood. In DNA form, the CDR3 reads TGTGCCACCAGCAGAGATCTGGGGGCGTCTGATTCACCCCTCCACTTT. Protein product: CATSRDLGASDSPLHF.